The 2 T cell receptor beta chains reported below all come from one sample, sequenced in a study of cytomegalovirus exposure and HLA in healthy donors. The PCR was carried out with 60 Vbeta primers and 13 Jbeta primers. Repertoires were generated with immunoSEQ multiplex PCR, while TCRdb's copy carries only in-frame clones and drops some. The sample carries roughly 200,000 clones, around three quarters recorded once. The sequencing sample was made of PBMCs. These receptors all stem from a woman aged 25 to 39 in good health and CMV-seropositive.

This rearrangement joins TRBV5-1 to TRBJ1-2; 8 nucleotides agree with TRBD1. This CDR3 comprises 17 residues. V trimming: 4 bases; J trimming: 4 bases; junction bases outside the gene matches: 15. Per the germline V gene, CDR1 is SGHRS and CDR2 is YFSETQ. CDR3 sequence reads: CASSRGTGLIGLYGYTF. DNA for the CDR3: TGCGCCAGCAGCCGAGGGACAGGCCTAATTGGCCTCTATGGCTACACCTTC.

This clone appeared a few times. The rearrangement links TRBV2 to TRBJ2-7; 11 bases map to TRBD1. The V and J ends lost 7 bases and 3 bases, in that order; junction bases with no gene match: 5. Germline CDR1 SNHLY, CDR2 FYNNEI. There are 14 residues in the CDR3. The CDR3 nucleotides are TGTGCCAGCAATTCCGGGACAGGGGGCTACGAGCAGTACTTC. It yields the protein CASNSGTGGYEQYF.